This T cell receptor beta chain originates from a study of metastatic and nonmetastatic thyroid tumors. Across the study: Repertoire data that came from the blood and tumor or nodule tissue of malignant and benign thyroid patients were compared.

TCRdb reassembled clones from the PCR reads with MiXCR. Among roughly 30,000 clones, just under 30% were seen once, and the ten largest hold approximately 31%. Treatment of any kind had been given to no patient before thyroid surgery. This clone was recorded many times. Its antigen is still unknown. Germline trimming cut 5 bases from V and 1 base from J; bases unmatched to any gene: 11. Germline CDR1 is SGHAT and CDR2 is FQDESV (reference sequence). This CDR3 is 17 amino acids long. General study points: When malignant thyroid tumors were compared with benign nodules, TCR beta diversity was reportedly significantly higher in the malignant tumors. This held in both blood and tumor samples.

The V gene is TRBV11-1, the J gene TRBJ2-3; TRBD2 agrees at 8 bases. This receptor was taken from a female donor with papillary thyroid cancer or a benign thyroid nodule (not recorded which). Some clones in this sample may be carry-over from other donors' samples. Specimen: blood. CDR3 in amino acids: CASSKAGGHDGTDTQYF. CDR3 nucleotide sequence: TGTGCCAGCAGCAAGGCGGGAGGACATGATGGCACAGATACGCAGTATTTT.